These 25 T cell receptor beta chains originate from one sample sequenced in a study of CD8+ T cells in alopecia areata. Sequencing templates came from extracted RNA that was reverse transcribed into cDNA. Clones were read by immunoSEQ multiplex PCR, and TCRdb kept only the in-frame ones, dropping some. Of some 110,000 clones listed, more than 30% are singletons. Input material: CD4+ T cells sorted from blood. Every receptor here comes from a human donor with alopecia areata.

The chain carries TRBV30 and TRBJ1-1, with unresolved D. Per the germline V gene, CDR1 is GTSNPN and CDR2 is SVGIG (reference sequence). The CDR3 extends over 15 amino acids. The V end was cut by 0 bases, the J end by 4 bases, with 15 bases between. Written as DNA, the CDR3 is TGTGCCTGGAGTGTTCGGGGTGTATTGGGCACTGAAGCTTTCTTT. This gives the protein CAWSVRGVLGTEAFF.

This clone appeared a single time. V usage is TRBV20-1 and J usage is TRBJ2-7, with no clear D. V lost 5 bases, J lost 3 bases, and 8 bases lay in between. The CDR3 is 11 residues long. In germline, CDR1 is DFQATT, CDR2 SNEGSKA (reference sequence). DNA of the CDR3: TGCAGTGCTTGGATTAGCTACGAGCAGTACTTC. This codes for CSAWISYEQYF.

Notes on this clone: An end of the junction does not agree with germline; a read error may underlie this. This chain's CDR3 is CASRLGADSYEQYF. The CDR3 DNA is TGCGCCAGCAGGTTGGGGGCCGATTCCTACGAGCAGTACTTC. The chain recombines TRBV5-1 with TRBJ2-7; a possible D gene is TRBD1 (6 bases). Germline CDR1 is SGHRS and CDR2 is YFSETQ. CDR3 size: 14 residues.

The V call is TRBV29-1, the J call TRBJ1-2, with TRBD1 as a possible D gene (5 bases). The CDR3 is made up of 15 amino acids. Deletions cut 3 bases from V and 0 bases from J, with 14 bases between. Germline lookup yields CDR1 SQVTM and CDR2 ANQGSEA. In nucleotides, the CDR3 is TGCAGCGTTGATAGTAGGGGTCGGTCTAACTATGGCTACACCTTC. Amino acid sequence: CSVDSRGRSNYGYTF.

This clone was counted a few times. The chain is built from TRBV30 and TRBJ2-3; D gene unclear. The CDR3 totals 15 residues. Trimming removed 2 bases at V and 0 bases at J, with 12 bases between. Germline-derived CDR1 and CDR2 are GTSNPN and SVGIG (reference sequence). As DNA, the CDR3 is TGTGCCTGGAGTTCCGTGGGCCCTAGCACAGATACGCAGTATTTT. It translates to CAWSSVGPSTDTQYF. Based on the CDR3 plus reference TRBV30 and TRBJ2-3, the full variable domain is SQTIHQWPATLVQPVGSPLSLECTVEGTSNPNLYWYRQAAGRGLQLLFYSVGIGQISSEVPQNLSASRPQDRQFILSSKKLLLSDSGFYLCAWSSVGPSTDTQYFGPGTRLTVL.

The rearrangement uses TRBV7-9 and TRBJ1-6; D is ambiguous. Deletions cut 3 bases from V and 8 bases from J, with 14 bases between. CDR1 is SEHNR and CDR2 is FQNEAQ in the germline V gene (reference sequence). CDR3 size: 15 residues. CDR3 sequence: CASSFFQAMHSPLHF. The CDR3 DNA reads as TGTGCCAGCAGCTTCTTCCAGGCTATGCATTCACCCCTCCACTTT.

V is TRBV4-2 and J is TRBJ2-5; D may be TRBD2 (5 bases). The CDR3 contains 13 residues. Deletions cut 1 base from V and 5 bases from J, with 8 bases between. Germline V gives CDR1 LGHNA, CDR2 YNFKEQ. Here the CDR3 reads CASSQAGVETQYF. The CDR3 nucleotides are TGTGCCAGCAGCCAAGCCGGGGTGGAGACCCAGTACTTC.

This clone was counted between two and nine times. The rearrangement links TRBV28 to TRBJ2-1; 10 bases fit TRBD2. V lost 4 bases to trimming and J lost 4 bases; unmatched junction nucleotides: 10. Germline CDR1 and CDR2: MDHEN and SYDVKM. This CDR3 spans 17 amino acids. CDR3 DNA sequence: TGTGCCAGCAGTTCCGCGGCTAGCGGGAGAAGGTACAATGAGCAGTTCTTC. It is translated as CASSSAASGRRYNEQFF.

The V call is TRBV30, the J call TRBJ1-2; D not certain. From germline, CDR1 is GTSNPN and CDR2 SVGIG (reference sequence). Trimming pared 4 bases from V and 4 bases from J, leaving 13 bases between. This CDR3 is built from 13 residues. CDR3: CAWTYQLPYGYTF. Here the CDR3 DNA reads TGTGCCTGGACTTATCAGCTCCCCTATGGCTACACCTTC.

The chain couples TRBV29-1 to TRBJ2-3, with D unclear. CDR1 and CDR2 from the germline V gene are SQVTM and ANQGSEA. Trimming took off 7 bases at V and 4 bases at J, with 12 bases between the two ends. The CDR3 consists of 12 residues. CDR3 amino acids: CSAALVSDTQYF. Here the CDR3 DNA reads TGCAGCGCCGCTTTGGTCTCAGATACGCAGTATTTT.

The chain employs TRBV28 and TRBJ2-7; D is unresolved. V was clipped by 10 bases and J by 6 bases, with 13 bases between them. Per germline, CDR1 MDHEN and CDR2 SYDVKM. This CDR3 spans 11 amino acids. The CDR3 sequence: CAIGSKVEQYF. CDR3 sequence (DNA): TGTGCCATCGGGTCCAAGGTCGAGCAGTACTTC. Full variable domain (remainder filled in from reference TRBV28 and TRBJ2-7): DVKVTQSSRYLVKRTGEKVFLECVQDMDHENMFWYRQDPGLGLRLIYFSYDVKMKEKGDIPEGYSVSREKKERFSLILESASTNQTSMYLCAIGSKVEQYFGPGTRLTVT.

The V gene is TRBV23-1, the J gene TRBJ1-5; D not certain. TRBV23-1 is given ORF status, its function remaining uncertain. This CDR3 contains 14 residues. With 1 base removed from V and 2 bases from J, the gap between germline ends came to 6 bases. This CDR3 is CASSQLDGNQPQHF. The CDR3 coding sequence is TGCGCCAGCAGTCAATTGGACGGCAATCAGCCCCAGCATTTT.

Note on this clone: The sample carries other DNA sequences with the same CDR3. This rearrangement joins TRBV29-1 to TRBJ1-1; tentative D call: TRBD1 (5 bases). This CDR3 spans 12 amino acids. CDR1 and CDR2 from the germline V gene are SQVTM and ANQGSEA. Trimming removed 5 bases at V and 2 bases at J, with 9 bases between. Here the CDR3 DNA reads TGCAGCGTTACAGGAAGCAACACTGAAGCTTTCTTT. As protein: CSVTGSNTEAFF.

The CDR3 reads CASSLTGTDTQYF. Here the CDR3 DNA reads TGTGCCAGCAGCTTAACGGGCACAGATACGCAGTATTTT. The rearrangement links TRBV7-2 to TRBJ2-3; D ambiguous. Germline values: CDR1 SGHTA, CDR2 FQGNSA. CDR3 size: 13 residues. Trimming took off 2 bases at V and 1 base at J, with 4 bases between the two ends.

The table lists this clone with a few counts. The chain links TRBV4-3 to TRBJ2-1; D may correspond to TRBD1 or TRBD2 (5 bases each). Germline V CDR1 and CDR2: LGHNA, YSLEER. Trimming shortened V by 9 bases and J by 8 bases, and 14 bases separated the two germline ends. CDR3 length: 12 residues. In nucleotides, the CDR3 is TGCGCCAGGGACTGTTGGGACCATGAGCAGTTCTTC. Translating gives CARDCWDHEQFF.

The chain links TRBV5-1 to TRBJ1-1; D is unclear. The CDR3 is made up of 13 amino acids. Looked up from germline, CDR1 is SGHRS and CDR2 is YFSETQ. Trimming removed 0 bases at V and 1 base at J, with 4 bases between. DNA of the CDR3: TGCGCCAGCAGCTTGGTAGCGAACACTGAAGCTTTCTTT. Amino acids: CASSLVANTEAFF.

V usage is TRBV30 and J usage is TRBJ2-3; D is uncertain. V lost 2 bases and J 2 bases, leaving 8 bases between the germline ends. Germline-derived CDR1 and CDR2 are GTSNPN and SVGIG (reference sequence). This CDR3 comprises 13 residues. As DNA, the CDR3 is TGTGCCTGGAGTAAGGACGCCACAGATACGCAGTATTTT. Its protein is CAWSKDATDTQYF.

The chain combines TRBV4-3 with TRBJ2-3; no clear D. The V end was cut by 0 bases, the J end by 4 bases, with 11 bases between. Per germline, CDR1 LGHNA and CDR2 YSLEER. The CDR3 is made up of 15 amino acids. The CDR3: CASSQDLVASDTQYF. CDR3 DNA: TGCGCCAGCAGCCAAGACCTCGTGGCCTCAGATACGCAGTATTTT.

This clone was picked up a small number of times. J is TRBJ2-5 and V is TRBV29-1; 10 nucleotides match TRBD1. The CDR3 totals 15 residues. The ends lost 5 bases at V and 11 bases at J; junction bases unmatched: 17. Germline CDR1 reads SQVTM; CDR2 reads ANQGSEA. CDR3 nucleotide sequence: TGCAGCGTTAATACCCTGAAGGGACAGGGGTCGGTGCAGTACTTC. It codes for CSVNTLKGQGSVQYF.

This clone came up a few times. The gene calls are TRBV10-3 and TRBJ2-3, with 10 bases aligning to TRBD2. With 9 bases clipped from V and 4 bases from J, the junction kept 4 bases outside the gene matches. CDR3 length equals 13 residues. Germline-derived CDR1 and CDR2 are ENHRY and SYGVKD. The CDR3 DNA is TGTGCCATTCTAGCGGGGGTTTCAGATACGCAGTATTTT. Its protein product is CAILAGVSDTQYF.

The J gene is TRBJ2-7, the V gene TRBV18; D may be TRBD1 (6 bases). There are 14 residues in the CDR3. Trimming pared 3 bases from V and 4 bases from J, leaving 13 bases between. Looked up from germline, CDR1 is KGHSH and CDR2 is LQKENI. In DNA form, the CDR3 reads TGTGCCAGCTCACCCCCCGGCGACAGGTACGAGCAGTACTTC. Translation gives CASSPPGDRYEQYF.

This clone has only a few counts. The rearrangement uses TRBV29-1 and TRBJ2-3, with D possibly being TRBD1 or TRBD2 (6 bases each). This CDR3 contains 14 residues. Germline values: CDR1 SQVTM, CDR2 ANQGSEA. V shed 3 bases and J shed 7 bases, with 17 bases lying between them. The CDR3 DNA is TGCAGCGTTGATGTCGGGGGCGCTGGGAATACGCAGTATTTT. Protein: CSVDVGGAGNTQYF.

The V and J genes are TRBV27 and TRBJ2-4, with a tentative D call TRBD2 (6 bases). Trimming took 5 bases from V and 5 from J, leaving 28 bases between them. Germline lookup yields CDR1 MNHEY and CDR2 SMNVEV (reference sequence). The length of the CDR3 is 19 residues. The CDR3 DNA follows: TGTGCCAGCAGTCCCCGAATCGCGTTGGGGAGGAAGGGACAAAACATTCAGTACTTC. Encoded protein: CASSPRIALGRKGQNIQYF.

The CDR3 sequence: CASTASGAGETQYF. CDR3 nucleotide sequence: TGTGCCAGCACCGCGTCGGGGGCTGGAGAGACCCAGTACTTC. The chain recombines TRBV2 with TRBJ2-5; TRBD1 or TRBD2 may be the D gene (6 bases each). The CDR3 runs to 14 residues. The V end was cut by 7 bases, the J end by 4 bases, with 16 bases between. Germline CDR1 is SNHLY and CDR2 is FYNNEI.

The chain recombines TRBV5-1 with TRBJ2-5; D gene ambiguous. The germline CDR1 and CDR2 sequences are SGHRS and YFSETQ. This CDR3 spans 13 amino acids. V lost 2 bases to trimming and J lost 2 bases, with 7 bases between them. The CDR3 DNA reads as TGCGCCAGCAGCTTAGCCCAACAAGAGACCCAGTACTTC. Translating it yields CASSLAQQETQYF.